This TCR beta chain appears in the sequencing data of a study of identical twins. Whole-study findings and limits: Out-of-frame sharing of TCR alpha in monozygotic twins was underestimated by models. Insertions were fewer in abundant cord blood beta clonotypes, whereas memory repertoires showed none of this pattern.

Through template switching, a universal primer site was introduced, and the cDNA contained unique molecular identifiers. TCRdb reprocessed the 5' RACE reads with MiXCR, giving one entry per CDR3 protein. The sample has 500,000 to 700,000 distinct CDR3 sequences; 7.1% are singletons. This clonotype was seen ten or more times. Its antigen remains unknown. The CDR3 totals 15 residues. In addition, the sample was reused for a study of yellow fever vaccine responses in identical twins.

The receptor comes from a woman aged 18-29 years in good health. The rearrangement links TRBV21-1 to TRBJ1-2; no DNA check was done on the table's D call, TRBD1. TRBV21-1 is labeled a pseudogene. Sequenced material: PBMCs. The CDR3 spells CASTPLGTGSYGYTF. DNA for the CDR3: TGTGCCAGCACCCCGCTCGGGACAGGGTCCTATGGCTACACCTTC.